Listed below are T cell receptor beta chains from one sample, sequenced in a study of patients and donors after allogeneic stem cell transplantation. In TCRdb, the RT-PCR reads were re-called with MiXCR into one record per CDR3 protein. Of hundreds of distinct CDR3 sequences in the sample, 1.5% to 2.5% were seen once. The specimen sequenced was blood, either unsorted or a sorted T cell fraction (not recorded which). The source of these receptors is a human donor who was either an allogeneic HSCT recipient or a stem cell or donor lymphocyte infusion donor (not recorded which). It is not recorded whose cells these are; they may come from a transplant donor. CDR3s include the opening cysteine and the closing phenylalanine or tryptophan. The D gene is left open where the match is weak. Rows give clone size only sometimes, using once, few, many, or a class for an expanded clone.

V gene	D gene	J gene	clone size	CDR3 DNA	CDR3 protein
TRBV5-1	-	TRBJ2-2	-	TGCGCCAGCAGCTTGGATGGCCCGGGTTCCGGGGAGCTGTTTTTT	CASSLDGPGSGELFF
TRBV4-3	-	TRBJ2-7	large	TGCGCCAGCAGCCAAGACTGGGTTGGGGCCTACGAGCAGTACTTC	CASSQDWVGAYEQYF
TRBV20-1	-	TRBJ2-7	medium-sized	TGCAGTGCAAGAAGAGGGGTAGAGCAGTACTTC	CSARRGVEQYF
TRBV7-6	-	TRBJ1-2	large	TGTGCCAGCAGCTCCGCGCCGGGAAACGATGGCTACACCTTC	CASSSAPGNDGYTF
TRBV7-6	TRBD1	TRBJ1-4	few	TGTGCCAGCAGCTCTCGGACAGGAGGGGAAAAACTGCTTTTT	CASSSRTGGEKLLF
TRBV20-1	TRBD1	TRBJ2-5	large	TGCAGTGCTAGAGACTCCAAGACAGGGTCCCAAGAGACCCAGTACTTC	CSARDSKTGSQETQYF
TRBV5-5	-	TRBJ2-2	large	TGTGCCAGCAGCTTGGTGTGGCCAACCGGGGAGCTGTTTTTT	CASSLVWPTGELFF
TRBV19	-	TRBJ1-1	medium-sized	TGTGCCAGTAGTGTACAGGGTGGCACTGAAGCTTTCTTT	CASSVQGGTEAFF
TRBV7-2	-	TRBJ2-1	large	TGTGCCAGCAGCCCGTCAGGGGTCTACAATGAGCAGTTCTTC	CASSPSGVYNEQFF
TRBV19	-	TRBJ2-1	-	TGTGCCAGTAGTATAGTTGGGGGGACGAATGAGCAGTTCTTC	CASSIVGGTNEQFF
TRBV7-6	-	TRBJ2-1	large	TGTGCCAGCAGCGCCCAAGTGCTTGGGAATGAGCAGTTCTTC	CASSAQVLGNEQFF
TRBV11-2	TRBD1	TRBJ1-2	medium-sized	TGTGCCAGCAGCCCGGGACAGGACTATGGCTACACCTTC	CASSPGQDYGYTF
TRBV7-3	-	TRBJ2-7	medium-sized	TGTGCCAGCAGCCCACCCTCCTACGAGCAGTACTTC	CASSPPSYEQYF
TRBV27	TRBD2	TRBJ2-3	medium-sized	TGTGCCAGCCAACTTAAAGCGGGGGGCACAGATACGCAGTATTTT	CASQLKAGGTDTQYF
TRBV2	TRBD2	TRBJ2-7	medium-sized	TGTGCCAGCAGTGAACTGCGGGGGGGCCTCTACGAGCAGTACTTC	CASSELRGGLYEQYF
TRBV5-1	TRBD1	TRBJ2-5	few	TGCGCCAGCGCAAGGGGGCCACTGCAAGAGACCCAGTACTTC	CASARGPLQETQYF
TRBV7-6	-	TRBJ2-5	medium-sized	TGTGCCAGCAGCTTAGTACCCCGGGAAGAGACCCAGTACTTC	CASSLVPREETQYF
TRBV9	-	TRBJ2-3	few	TGTGCCAGCAGCCTCGGTACAGATACGCAGTATTTT	CASSLGTDTQYF
TRBV30	TRBD1	TRBJ1-1	large	TGTGCCTGGAGTTCCGGGACAGGGGGTACGGGGGCTTTCTTT	CAWSSGTGGTGAFF
TRBV5-6	-	TRBJ2-4	large	TGTGCCAGCAGCTTTAGGGTTGAAGGTGGAAACATTCAGTACTTC	CASSFRVEGGNIQYF
TRBV6-2/TRBV6-3	-	TRBJ1-5	few	TGTGCCAGCAGTTACTCTCCCCCTGGAGAGGGGGGTCAGCCCCAGCATTTT	CASSYSPPGEGGQPQHF
TRBV29-1	-	TRBJ2-7	large	TGCAGCGTTGCGGAGGGGCCCTACGAGCAGTACTTC	CSVAEGPYEQYF
TRBV30	-	TRBJ1-6	large	TGTGCCTGGAGTGTTCCCAGGGAAAGAGAACGGTCACCCCTCCACTTT	CAWSVPRERERSPLHF
TRBV6-2/TRBV6-3	-	TRBJ2-6	medium-sized	TGTGCCAGCAGTCTTTGGGCCCTCTCTGGGGCCAACGTCCTGACTTTC	CASSLWALSGANVLTF
TRBV7-6	-	TRBJ2-3	large	TGTGCCAGCAGCTTAGGGGGATCCGGGACAGATACGCAGTATTTT	CASSLGGSGTDTQYF
TRBV29-1	TRBD1	TRBJ1-1	medium-sized	TGCAGCGTTGACCCCGACAGGGTTGTTTCCACTGAAGCTTTCTTT	CSVDPDRVVSTEAFF
TRBV5-6	-	TRBJ1-1	medium-sized	TGTGCCAGCAGCCCAAGCTCAGGGACTGAAGCTTTCTTT	CASSPSSGTEAFF
TRBV7-2	TRBD1	TRBJ2-1	few	TGTGCCAGCAGCTTACCGACAGGGGTTTTGGATGAGCAGTTCTTC	CASSLPTGVLDEQFF
TRBV10-3	-	TRBJ2-2	-	TGTGCCATCAGTGATCCTGACCGCCCGGGAAACACCGGGGAGCTGTTTTTT	CAISDPDRPGNTGELFF
TRBV4-3	TRBD1	TRBJ2-2	large	TGCGCCAGCAGCCAGATTGGGACAGGGGATAGGCGGCGCACCGGGGAGCTGTTTTTT	CASSQIGTGDRRRTGELFF
TRBV7-9	-	TRBJ2-7	medium-sized	TGTGCCAGCAGCTTAGCAGAGGGGCCTAGGTTCTACGAGCAGTACTTC	CASSLAEGPRFYEQYF
TRBV29-1	-	TRBJ2-7	-	TGCAGCGCCCGAAGTGGTGGGGGCGAGCAGTACTTC	CSARSGGGEQYF
TRBV4-2	TRBD2	TRBJ2-1	large	TGTGCCAGCAGCCCAACTAGCGGTCTCCTTAATGAGCAGTTCTTC	CASSPTSGLLNEQFF
TRBV7-8	TRBD1	TRBJ1-5	large	TGTGCCAGCAGCCCCGGGATGGGACAGGGCGGTAATCAGCCCCAGCATTTT	CASSPGMGQGGNQPQHF
TRBV7-7	-	TRBJ2-1	medium-sized	TGTGCTAGCAGCTCGCAAGAAACCTCCTACAATGAGCAGTTCTTC	CASSSQETSYNEQFF
TRBV29-1	-	TRBJ1-5	large	TGCAGCGTTTTTTTGAGGGAAGGACAGCCCCAGCATTTT	CSVFLREGQPQHF